This T cell receptor (beta chain) was sequenced for a study of shared clonotypes between healthy human individuals. The V and J ends lost 2 bases and 0 bases respectively, with 14 bases between them. The CDR3 runs 16 residues. Germline V lookup: CDR1 MDHEN, CDR2 SYDVKM. Generated by immunoSEQ multiplex PCR, the TCRdb table keeps only in-frame clones and is missing some. The profile shows some 530,000 clones, roughly 80% of them singletons. The chain has TRBV28 and TRBJ2-7; unclear D gene. Sample: PBMCs. This clonotype was obtained from a woman between 35 and 50 years old in good health. Some clones in this sample may be carry-over from other donors' samples. The CDR3, as DNA: TGTGCCAGCAGTTTAAAATTGTCCTCCCCCTCCTACGAGCAGTACTTC. This codes for CASSLKLSSPSYEQYF.